This T cell receptor beta chain was recorded in a study of blood T cell repertoires in COVID-19. Across the study: COVID-19 samples from acute and convalescent phases originated in the United States, Italy and Spain.

The CDR3 is 14 residues long. CDR1 and CDR2 (germline): SNHLY, FYNNEI. The V and J ends lost 4 bases and 6 bases, in that order; junction bases with no gene match: 3. Original data processing: By means of reference gene primer amplification, nucleated cell counts were estimated. TCRdb's copy holds only in-frame clones and misses some; the assay was immunoSEQ multiplex PCR. V and J calls and clone size are given by that table; D and trimming were obtained from the DNA. The sample includes around 300,000 clones, around 88% of them seen just once. Adults between about 18 and 95 years of age took part from about two dozen US areas.

This receptor was obtained from a woman aged 35 to 49 who had recovered from COVID-19. The sequenced material came from PBMCs or T cells enriched from blood (not recorded which). The rearrangement uses TRBV2 and TRBJ1-4; 9 nucleotides line up with TRBD1. DNA for the CDR3: TGTGCCAGCAGTGCCGGGACAGGGTATGAAAAACTGTTTTTT. Protein: CASSAGTGYEKLFF.